These 30 T cell receptor beta chains originate from one sample sequenced in a study of T-cell reconstitution after alpha-beta-depleted transplantation in children. The authors prepared the TCRbeta library with unique molecular identifiers. TCRdb called the PCR reads again in MiXCR, with one record for every CDR3 protein. Altogether around 100,000 distinct CDR3 sequences are present, 4.5% to 7.5% being singletons, with the ten largest covering around 5.6%. This material consisted of PBMCs, mostly from graft donor cells, taken 60 days after TCRalphabeta/CD19-depleted stem cell transplant. Receptors originate from a female patient aged 2 to 10 who had a stem cell transplant for Fanconi anemia, so the T cells may come from the graft donor.

This clonotype was picked up a small number of times. The chain employs TRBV4-2 and TRBJ2-3, with TRBD2 matching over 10 bases. The CDR3 consists of 17 residues. V dropped 2 bases and J dropped 6; count of bases not matched to a gene: 11. Germline CDR1 reads LGHNA; CDR2 reads YNFKEQ. In DNA, the CDR3 is TGTGCCAGCAGCCAAATTTCAGCGGGAGGGCCCCTCGATACGCAGTATTTT. Amino acid sequence: CASSQISAGGPLDTQYF.

This clonotype was detected ten times or more. V gene TRBV20-1 combines with J gene TRBJ2-2; D uncertain. Germline V gene sequence: CDR1 DFQATT, CDR2 SNEGSKA (reference sequence). The CDR3 length is 14 residues. The V end was cut by 3 bases, the J end by 7 bases, with 15 bases between. The CDR3 nucleotides are TGCAGTGCTAGTGATTCGGGCATGGGCGGGGAGCTGTTTTTT. As protein: CSASDSGMGGELFF.

This clonotype came up many times. The chain recombines TRBV11-2 with TRBJ2-1; 8 bases line up with TRBD1. The ends lost 0 bases at V and 4 bases at J; junction bases unmatched: 8. Germline V CDR1 and CDR2: SGHAT, FQNNGV. The CDR3 has 17 amino acids. The DNA of the CDR3 is TGTGCCAGCAGCTTAGAAACCCGGACAGGGAGTTACAATGAGCAGTTCTTC. Translated: CASSLETRTGSYNEQFF. Looking up the rest from reference TRBV11-2 and TRBJ2-1 gives the full variable domain: EAGVAQSPRYKIIEKRQSVAFWCNPISGHATLYWYQQILGQGPKLLIQFQNNGVVDDSQLPKDRFSAERLKGVDSTLKIQPAKLEDSAVYLCASSLETRTGSYNEQFFGPGTRLTVL.

This clonotype was seen many times. The chain couples TRBV12-3 or TRBV12-4 to TRBJ2-1, with 10 bases aligning to TRBD2. The CDR3 totals 17 residues. Trimming cost V 5 bases and J 2 bases; bases outside gene matches: 9. CDR3 sequence reads: CASSLLSGGAPYNEQFF. DNA of the CDR3: TGTGCCAGCAGTCTTCTCAGCGGGGGGGCCCCCTACAATGAGCAGTTCTTC.

This clonotype was counted only a few times. The V and J genes are TRBV3-1 and TRBJ2-7; 7 nucleotides align to TRBD2. The CDR3 is made up of 15 amino acids. The J segment lost 3 bases and the V segment lost 6 bases, leaving 11 bases of the junction unmatched. Per the germline V gene, CDR1 is LGHDT and CDR2 is YNNKEL (reference sequence). The CDR3 nucleotides read TGTGCCAGCAGATATGGGGGGGACCCTTTCTACGAGCAGTACTTC. This translates into CASRYGGDPFYEQYF.

The chain carries TRBV5-1 and TRBJ2-4; 7 bases fit TRBD1. Looked up from germline, CDR1 is SGHRS and CDR2 is YFSETQ. V lost 4 bases to trimming and J lost 9 bases; unmatched junction nucleotides: 13. The CDR3 is 15 amino acids. This chain's CDR3 is CASSLVEGAGSIQYF. As DNA, the CDR3 is TGCGCCAGCAGCCTAGTCGAGGGGGCCGGTTCCATTCAGTACTTC.

The J gene is TRBJ2-5, the V gene TRBV5-3; 14 positions agree with TRBD2. TRBV5-3 is assigned to the ORF class and has an uncertain function. J was trimmed by 5 bases and V by 3 bases; bases with no gene match: 12. The CDR3 length is 18 residues. CDR3 coding DNA: TGTGCCAGAAGCTGGGATTGGACTAGCGGGAGGCTCAGGGAGACCCAGTACTTC. Its protein is CARSWDWTSGRLRETQYF.

This clonotype was detected a few times. The genes are TRBV5-1 and TRBJ2-7, with TRBD1 as a possible D gene (5 bases). CDR1 is SGHRS, CDR2 YFSETQ, per germline. The CDR3 is 14 residues long. Trimming removed 0 bases at V and 4 bases at J, with 11 bases between. CDR3 coding DNA: TGCGCCAGCAGCTTGGTGACAGATAAGTACGAGCAGTACTTC. Amino acids: CASSLVTDKYEQYF.

The sample holds many counts of this clonotype. The rearrangement uses TRBV5-1 and TRBJ2-7; a possible D gene is TRBD2 (6 bases). Germline V CDR1 and CDR2: SGHRS, YFSETQ. The V end was cut by 2 bases, the J end by 1 base, with 22 bases between. The CDR3 sequence is 18 residues long. The CDR3 region is CASSLLAPGLGVSYEQYF. The DNA for the CDR3 is TGCGCCAGCAGCTTACTAGCCCCTGGTCTGGGAGTGTCCTACGAGCAGTACTTC.

This clonotype was seen a few times. V is TRBV5-1 and J is TRBJ1-4; D unclear. The V gene's germline CDR1 is SGHRS and CDR2 YFSETQ. The CDR3 runs to 14 residues. V lost 0 bases to trimming and J lost 4 bases, with 7 bases between them. CDR3 DNA: TGCGCCAGCAGCTTGGACGGAAATAATGAAAAACTGTTTTTT. This sequence encodes CASSLDGNNEKLFF.

This clonotype has a count of ten or more. The CDR3 DNA reads as TGTGCCAGCTCACCACCGGACAGGTCCTATGGCTACACCTTC. Translation gives CASSPPDRSYGYTF. The chain couples TRBV18 to TRBJ1-2; 7 positions agree with TRBD1. The germline gives CDR1 KGHSH, CDR2 LQKENI. The trim removed 0 bases at V and 4 bases at J, leaving 2 bases unmatched. This CDR3 is built from 14 residues.

J is TRBJ1-4 and V is TRBV18; TRBD1 is a possible D gene (5 bases). The CDR3 has 13 residues. V was pared by 6 bases and J by 8 bases, with 13 bases between. Per germline, CDR1 KGHSH and CDR2 LQKENI. This CDR3 is CASSEGLEEKLFF. The CDR3 DNA sequence: TGTGCCAGCTCGGAGGGACTAGAGGAAAAACTGTTTTTT.

This clonotype was recorded many times. V and J are TRBV28 and TRBJ1-5, with unresolved D. Between the trimmed V and J ends, which lost 1 base and 4 bases, there was a span of 8 bases. CDR1 and CDR2 from the germline V gene are MDHEN and SYDVKM. This CDR3 contains 14 residues. CDR3: CASSLFGQNQPQHF. CDR3 DNA sequence: TGTGCCAGCAGTTTATTCGGCCAAAATCAGCCCCAGCATTTT.

This clonotype was detected ten times or more. This chain links TRBV18 with TRBJ2-3; D unresolved. The V end lost 6 bases, the J end lost 1 base, and 8 bases lay between the germline ends. The CDR3 runs 13 residues. Germline CDR1 KGHSH, CDR2 LQKENI. CDR3 sequence (DNA): TGTGCCAGCTCTAGCAGCCGCACAGATACGCAGTATTTT. Its translation is CASSSSRTDTQYF.

The chain uses TRBV20-1 and TRBJ2-1; D gene uncertain. Trimming stripped 1 base from V and 9 bases from J, with 22 bases between. The CDR3 loop spans 16 amino acids. Germline V gives CDR1 DFQATT, CDR2 SNEGSKA (reference sequence). The CDR3 bases are TGCAGTGCTAGAGCCCCCTACAGCCCCGGTGGTGGTGAGCAGTTCTTC. It is translated as CSARAPYSPGGGEQFF.

V gene TRBV5-1 combines with J gene TRBJ2-7; D is perhaps TRBD2 (5 bases). Trimming took 4 bases from V and 6 from J, leaving 8 bases between them. The CDR3 is 11 residues long. Germline CDR1 reads SGHRS; CDR2 reads YFSETQ. The CDR3 DNA follows: TGCGCCAGCAGCAGGGCGGGCGAGCAGTACTTC. Translated, it gives CASSRAGEQYF.

Ten or more counts support this clonotype. The chain combines TRBV27 with TRBJ2-1; 8 bases match TRBD2. Trimming cost V 5 bases and J 4 bases; bases outside gene matches: 7. Germline CDR1 MNHEY, CDR2 SMNVEV (reference sequence). This CDR3 region has 15 residues. CDR3 residues: CASSIRLARYNEQFF. Here the CDR3 DNA reads TGTGCCAGCAGTATCCGACTAGCGCGATACAATGAGCAGTTCTTC.

This clonotype occurred many times. The chain employs TRBV5-4 and TRBJ2-3; 7 positions match TRBD1. This CDR3 spans 15 amino acids. The ends lost 4 bases at V and 2 bases at J; junction bases unmatched: 7. Looked up from germline, CDR1 is SGHNT and CDR2 is YYREEE (reference sequence). The CDR3 loop is CASSLPDRTTDTQYF. The DNA for the CDR3 is TGTGCCAGCAGCCTCCCGGACAGGACCACAGATACGCAGTATTTT.

J is TRBJ1-2 and V is TRBV5-1; 7 bases match TRBD1. The CDR3 has 19 amino acids. The germline V gene has CDR1 SGHRS and CDR2 YFSETQ. V dropped 3 bases and J dropped 2; count of bases not matched to a gene: 19. CDR3 amino acids: CASSSGWLRSGTVNYGYTF. The CDR3 nucleotides read TGCGCCAGCAGCTCGGGATGGTTGCGCTCCGGGACAGTGAACTATGGCTACACCTTC.

The sample holds many counts of this clonotype. This chain links TRBV15 with TRBJ2-1; no definite D call. The V gene's germline CDR1 is LNHNV and CDR2 YYDKDF (reference sequence). The CDR3 has 17 residues. Trimming took 9 bases from V and 4 from J, leaving 25 bases between them. The CDR3 protein is CATSPGRLGELYNEQFF. CDR3 in DNA: TGTGCCACTTCCCCGGGCCGCCTTGGGGAACTTTACAATGAGCAGTTCTTC.

The table lists this clonotype with many counts. The genes are TRBV7-2 and TRBJ2-5; a weak D match, TRBD2 (5 bases). This CDR3 is built from 13 residues. The V gene lost 1 base and the J gene lost 5 bases, with 8 bases spanning the gap. Germline V CDR1 and CDR2: SGHTA, FQGNSA. The chain's CDR3 is CASSLDGEETQYF. The CDR3, as DNA: TGTGCCAGCAGCTTAGACGGGGAGGAGACCCAGTACTTC.

The chain recombines TRBV20-1 with TRBJ2-1; 9 nucleotides match TRBD1. After removal of 3 bases from V and 2 bases from J, the junction contained 5 bases not matched to a gene. The CDR3 sequence is 15 residues long. Germline CDR1 reads DFQATT; CDR2 reads SNEGSKA (reference sequence). The CDR3 protein is CSARMGTGTYNEQFF. The CDR3 DNA reads TGCAGTGCTAGGATGGGGACAGGGACCTACAATGAGCAGTTCTTC.

This clonotype was observed at least ten times. The V gene is TRBV12-3 or TRBV12-4, the J gene TRBJ1-1; the D gene is possibly TRBD1 (6 bases). The CDR3 has 15 amino acids. Trimming removed 3 bases from V and 3 bases from J, with 14 bases in between. CDR3 DNA sequence: TGTGCCAGCAGTTTTAATGGGGGGGCAGACACTGAAGCTTTCTTT. Translated, it gives CASSFNGGADTEAFF.

This clonotype was detected ten times or more. The chain links TRBV5-1 to TRBJ2-1, with D possibly being TRBD1 (6 bases). Germline V gene data show CDR1 as SGHRS and CDR2 as YFSETQ. The CDR3 has 15 amino acids. Trimming pared 4 bases from V and 3 bases from J, leaving 14 bases between. The CDR3 loop is CASSQQGSYYNEQFF. The CDR3 nucleotides read TGCGCCAGCAGCCAACAGGGTTCTTACTACAATGAGCAGTTCTTC.

This clonotype was counted at least ten times. J is TRBJ1-2 and V is TRBV10-3; D perhaps matches TRBD1 (6 bases). Germline V gives CDR1 ENHRY, CDR2 SYGVKD. This CDR3 is 12 amino acids long. The V and J ends lost 8 bases and 2 bases respectively, with 9 bases between them. The CDR3 sequence is CAIPGTNYGYTF. The CDR3 DNA is TGTGCCATCCCCGGGACAAACTATGGCTACACCTTC.

Of note for this clonotype: The CDR3 ends on some other residue instead of the conserved phenylalanine or tryptophan, so this is likely a read error. The CDR3 protein is CASSLHGGEETQYY. In DNA form, the CDR3 reads TGTGCCAGCAGCCTCCACGGCGGGGAGGAGACCCAGTACTAC. V and J are TRBV7-9 and TRBJ2-5, with a weak D call TRBD2 (6 bases). This CDR3 is 14 amino acids long. Germline-derived CDR1 and CDR2 are SEHNR and FQNEAQ (reference sequence). With 5 bases removed from V and 5 bases from J, the gap between germline ends came to 15 bases.

This clonotype was found many times. The chain joins TRBV27 to TRBJ2-7, with 11 bases lining up with TRBD2. CDR1 is MNHEY and CDR2 is SMNVEV in the germline V gene (reference sequence). The CDR3 length is 14 residues. Trimming took 4 bases from V and 3 from J; bases not matched to a gene: 2. For the CDR3, the DNA is TGTGCCAGCAGTTCGGGACTAGCGGACTACGAGCAGTACTTC. This encodes CASSSGLADYEQYF.

Note on this clonotype: A read error may be the cause here, since a much bigger clone is one base away. This chain joins TRBV3-1 and TRBJ2-7; D might be TRBD1 (5 bases). Germline lookup yields CDR1 LGHDT and CDR2 YNNKEL (reference sequence). The CDR3 contains 15 residues. Trimming stripped 4 bases from V and 3 bases from J, with 16 bases between. CDR3 residues: CASSRQWGTDYEQYF. The CDR3 nucleotides are TGTGCCAGCAGCCGCCAGTGGGGCACCGACTACGAGCAGTACTTC.

This clonotype came up many times. This chain connects TRBV12-3 or TRBV12-4 to TRBJ1-1; unclear D gene. The germline V and J ends were trimmed by 5 bases and 4 bases, with 8 bases remaining between them. CDR3 length: 12 residues. The CDR3 coding sequence is TGTGCCAGCAGTCGCCAGCCCACTGAAGCTTTCTTT. Translating gives CASSRQPTEAFF.

This clonotype was observed at least ten times. The chain recombines TRBV6-5 with TRBJ2-7; 11 nucleotides align to TRBD2. V gave up 2 bases and J gave up 4 bases; unmatched junction bases: 4. Germline assignment: CDR1 MNHEY and CDR2 SVGAGI. This CDR3 has 15 residues. CDR3 DNA sequence: TGTGCCAGCAGTTACGGGAGACTAGCGGGATACGAGCAGTACTTC. The encoded protein is CASSYGRLAGYEQYF.